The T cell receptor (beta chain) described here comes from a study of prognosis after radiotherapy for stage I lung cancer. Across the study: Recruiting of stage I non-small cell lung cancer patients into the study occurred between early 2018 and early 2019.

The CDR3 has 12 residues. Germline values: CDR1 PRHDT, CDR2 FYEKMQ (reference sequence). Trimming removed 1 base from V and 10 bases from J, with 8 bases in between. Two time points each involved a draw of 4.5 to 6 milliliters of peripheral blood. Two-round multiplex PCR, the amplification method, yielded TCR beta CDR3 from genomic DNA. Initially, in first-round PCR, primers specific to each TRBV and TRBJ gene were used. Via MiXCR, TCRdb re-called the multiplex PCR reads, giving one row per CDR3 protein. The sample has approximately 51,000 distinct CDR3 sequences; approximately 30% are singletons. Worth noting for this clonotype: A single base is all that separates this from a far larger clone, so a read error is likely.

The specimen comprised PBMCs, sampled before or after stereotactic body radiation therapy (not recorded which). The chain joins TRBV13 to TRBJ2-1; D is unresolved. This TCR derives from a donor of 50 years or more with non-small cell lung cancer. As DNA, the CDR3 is TGTGCCAGCAGCTTAGTCGGTCGCGAGCAGTTCTTC. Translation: CASSLVGREQFF.